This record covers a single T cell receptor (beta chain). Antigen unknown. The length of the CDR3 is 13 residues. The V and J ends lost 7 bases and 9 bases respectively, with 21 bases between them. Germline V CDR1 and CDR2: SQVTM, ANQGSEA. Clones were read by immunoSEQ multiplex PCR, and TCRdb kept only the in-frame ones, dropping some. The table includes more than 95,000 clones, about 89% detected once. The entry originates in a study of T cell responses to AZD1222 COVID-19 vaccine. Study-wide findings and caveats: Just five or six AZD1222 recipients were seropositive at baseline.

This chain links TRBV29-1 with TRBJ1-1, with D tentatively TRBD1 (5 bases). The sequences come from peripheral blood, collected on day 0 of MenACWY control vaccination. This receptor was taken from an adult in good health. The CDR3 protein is CSATQGDDTKAFF. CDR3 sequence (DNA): TGCAGCGCCACCCAAGGGGATGATACAAAAGCTTTCTTT.